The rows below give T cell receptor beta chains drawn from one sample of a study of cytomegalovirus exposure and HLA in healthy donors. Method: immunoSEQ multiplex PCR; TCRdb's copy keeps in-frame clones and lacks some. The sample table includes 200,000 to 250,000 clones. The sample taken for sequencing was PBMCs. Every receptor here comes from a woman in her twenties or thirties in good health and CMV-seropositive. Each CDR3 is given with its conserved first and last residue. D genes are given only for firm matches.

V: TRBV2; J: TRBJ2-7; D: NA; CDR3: CASSEQAYEQYF; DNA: TGTGCCAGCAGTGAACAGGCCTACGAGCAGTACTTC
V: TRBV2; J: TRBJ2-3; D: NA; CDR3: CASSRTPTEYF; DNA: TGTGCCAGCAGCCGGACTCCCACGGAGTATTTT
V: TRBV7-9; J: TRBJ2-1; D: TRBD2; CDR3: CASSFLLAAIPSRQFF; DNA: TGTGCCAGCAGCTTCCTCCTAGCGGCTATACCTTCAAGGCAGTTCTTC
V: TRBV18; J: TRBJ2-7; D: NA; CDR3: CASSPPSRGEQYF; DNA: TGTGCCAGCTCACCCCCATCCCGAGGGGAGCAGTACTTC
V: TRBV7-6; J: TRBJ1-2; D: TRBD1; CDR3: CASSQGGLDYGYTF; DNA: TGTGCCAGCAGCCAAGGGGGCTTGGACTATGGCTACACCTTC
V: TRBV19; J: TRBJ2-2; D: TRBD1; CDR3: CASSIRGGPDTGELFF; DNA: TGTGCCAGTAGTATACGAGGGGGCCCGGACACCGGGGAGCTGTTTTTT
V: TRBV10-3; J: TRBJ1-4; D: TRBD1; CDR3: CAISGTALNEKLFF; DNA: TGTGCCATCAGCGGGACAGCCCTTAATGAAAAACTGTTTTTT
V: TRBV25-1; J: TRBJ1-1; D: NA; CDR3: CASTKNTEAFF; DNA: TGTGCCAGCACCAAAAACACTGAAGCTTTCTTT
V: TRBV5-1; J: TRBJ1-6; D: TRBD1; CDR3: CASSLGGTEYNSPLHF; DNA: TGCGCCAGCAGCTTGGGAGGGACAGAATATAATTCACCCCTCCACTTT
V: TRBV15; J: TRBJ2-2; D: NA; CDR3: CATSPPFIAVVGELFF; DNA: TGTGCCACCAGCCCTCCTTTTATAGCTGTGGTCGGGGAGCTGTTTTTT
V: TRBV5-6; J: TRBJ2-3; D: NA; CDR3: CASSLYQGEDTQYF; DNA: TGTGCCAGCAGCTTGTATCAGGGCGAGGATACGCAGTATTTT
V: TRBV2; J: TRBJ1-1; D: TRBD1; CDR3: CASSVDRDLGEAFF; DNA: TGTGCCAGCAGTGTTGACAGGGATCTTGGGGAAGCTTTCTTT
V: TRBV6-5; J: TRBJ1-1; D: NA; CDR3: CASDPGGNTEAFF; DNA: TGTGCCAGTGATCCGGGGGGGAACACTGAAGCTTTCTTT
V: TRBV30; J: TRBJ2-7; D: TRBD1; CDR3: CAWRSPGQGYEQYF; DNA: TGTGCCTGGAGGAGTCCGGGACAGGGATACGAGCAGTACTTC
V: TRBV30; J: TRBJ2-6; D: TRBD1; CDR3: CAWSAQGATDNVLTF; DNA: TGTGCCTGGAGTGCTCAGGGGGCGACTGATAACGTCCTGACTTTC
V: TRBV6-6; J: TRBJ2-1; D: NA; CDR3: CASSPLNEQFF; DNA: TGTGCCAGCAGCCCCTTGAATGAGCAGTTCTTC
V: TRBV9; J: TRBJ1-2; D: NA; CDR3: CASSPEIGRPNYGYTF; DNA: TGTGCCAGCAGCCCAGAAATCGGGAGGCCTAACTATGGCTACACCTTC
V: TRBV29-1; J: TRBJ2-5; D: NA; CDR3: CSAGGGLAAQETQYF; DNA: TGCAGCGCTGGGGGTGGGTTAGCGGCCCAAGAGACCCAGTACTTC
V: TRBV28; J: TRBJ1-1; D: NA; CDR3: CASSLPRARTEAFF; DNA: TGTGCCAGCAGTTTACCGAGGGCTCGGACTGAAGCTTTCTTT
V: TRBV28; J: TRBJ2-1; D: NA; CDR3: CASSSYNEQFF; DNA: TGTGCCAGCAGTTCTTACAATGAGCAGTTCTTC
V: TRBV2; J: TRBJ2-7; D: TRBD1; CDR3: CASSGQGAYYEQYF; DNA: TGTGCCAGCAGTGGACAGGGGGCATACTACGAGCAGTACTTC
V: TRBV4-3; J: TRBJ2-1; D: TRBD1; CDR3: CASSSQGAVNEQFF; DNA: TGCGCCAGCAGTTCCCAGGGGGCGGTCAATGAGCAGTTCTTC
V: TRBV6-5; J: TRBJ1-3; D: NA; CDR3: CASTVSYESGNTIYF; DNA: TGTGCCAGCACCGTGAGCTATGAATCTGGAAACACCATATATTTT
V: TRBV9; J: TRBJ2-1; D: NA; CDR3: CASSVAGHYYNEQFF; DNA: TGTGCCAGCAGCGTAGCCGGACATTACTACAATGAGCAGTTCTTC
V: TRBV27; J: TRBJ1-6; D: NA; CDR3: CASSRSSFSYNSPLHF; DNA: TGTGCCAGCAGTCGGAGTTCCTTCTCCTATAATTCACCCCTCCACTTT
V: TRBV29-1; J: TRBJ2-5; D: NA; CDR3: CSVLPRLGNRKEQETQYF; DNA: TGCAGCGTTCTACCAAGACTAGGGAATAGAAAAGAGCAAGAGACCCAGTACTTC
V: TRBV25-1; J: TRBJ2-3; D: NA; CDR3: CASSEVGADTQYF; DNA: TGTGCCAGCAGTGAAGTAGGGGCAGATACGCAGTATTTT
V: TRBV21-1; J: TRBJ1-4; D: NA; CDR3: CASPLAGQGSPNEKLFF; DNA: TGTGCCAGCCCCTTGGCAGGACAGGGCTCTCCTAATGAAAAACTGTTTTTT
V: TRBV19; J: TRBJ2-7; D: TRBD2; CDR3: CASRALAGASYEQYF; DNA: TGTGCCAGTAGGGCACTAGCGGGGGCCTCCTACGAGCAGTACTTC